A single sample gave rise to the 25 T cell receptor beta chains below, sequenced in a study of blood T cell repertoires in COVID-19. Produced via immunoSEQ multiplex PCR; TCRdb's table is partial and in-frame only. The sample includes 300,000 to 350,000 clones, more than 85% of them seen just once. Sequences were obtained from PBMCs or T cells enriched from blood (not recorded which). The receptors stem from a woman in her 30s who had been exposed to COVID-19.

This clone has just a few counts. The CDR3, as DNA: TGTGCCAGCAGCCCAAAACAGGGGACGGACTATGGCTACACCTTC. This sequence encodes CASSPKQGTDYGYTF. This chain uses TRBV5-4 with TRBJ1-2, with 7 bases fitting TRBD1. The CDR3 length is 15 residues. Looked up from germline, CDR1 is SGHNT and CDR2 is YYREEE (reference sequence). Germline trimming cut 4 bases from V and 3 bases from J; bases unmatched to any gene: 9. Based on the CDR3 plus reference TRBV5-4 and TRBJ1-2, the full variable domain is ETGVTQSPTHLIKTRGQQVTLRCSSQSGHNTVSWYQQALGQGPQFIFQYYREEENGRGNFPPRFSGLQFPNYSSELNVNALELDDSALYLCASSPKQGTDYGYTFGSGTRLTVV.

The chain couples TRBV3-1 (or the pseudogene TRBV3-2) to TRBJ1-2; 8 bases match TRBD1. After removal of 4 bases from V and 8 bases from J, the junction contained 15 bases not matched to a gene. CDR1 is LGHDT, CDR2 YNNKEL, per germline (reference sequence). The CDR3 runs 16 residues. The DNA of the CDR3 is TGTGCCAGCAGCCTCAGACCGGGACAGGAAGCGGGAGGCTACACCTTC. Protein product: CASSLRPGQEAGGYTF.

The CDR3 DNA sequence: TGTGCCAGCTCACCAATTGGGGGGAACTCCTACGAGCAGTACTTC. This gives the protein CASSPIGGNSYEQYF. The rearrangement uses TRBV18 and TRBJ2-7, with D tentatively TRBD2 (6 bases). Deletions cut 2 bases from V and 0 bases from J, with 11 bases between. In germline, CDR1 is KGHSH, CDR2 LQKENI. This CDR3 comprises 15 residues.

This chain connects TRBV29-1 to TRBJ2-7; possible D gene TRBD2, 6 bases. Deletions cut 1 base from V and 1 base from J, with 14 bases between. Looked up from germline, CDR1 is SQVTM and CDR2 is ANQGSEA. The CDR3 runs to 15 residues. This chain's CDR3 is CSVEALRDDSYEQYF. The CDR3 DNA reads TGCAGCGTTGAAGCTCTGCGGGACGATTCCTACGAGCAGTACTTC.

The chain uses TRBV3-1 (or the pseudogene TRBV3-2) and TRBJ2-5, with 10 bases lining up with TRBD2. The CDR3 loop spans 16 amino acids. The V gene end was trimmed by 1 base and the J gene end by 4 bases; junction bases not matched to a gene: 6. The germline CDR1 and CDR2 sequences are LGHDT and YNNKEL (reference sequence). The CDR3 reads CASSQASGGARETQYF. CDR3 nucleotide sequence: TGTGCCAGCAGCCAAGCCAGCGGGGGGGCACGAGAGACCCAGTACTTC.

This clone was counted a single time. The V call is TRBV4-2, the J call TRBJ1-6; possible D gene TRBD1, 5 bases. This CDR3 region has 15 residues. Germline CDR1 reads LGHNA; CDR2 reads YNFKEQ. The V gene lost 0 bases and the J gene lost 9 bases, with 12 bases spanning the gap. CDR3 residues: CASSQEGRDISPLHF. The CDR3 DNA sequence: TGTGCCAGCAGCCAAGAAGGCAGGGATATTTCACCCCTCCACTTT.

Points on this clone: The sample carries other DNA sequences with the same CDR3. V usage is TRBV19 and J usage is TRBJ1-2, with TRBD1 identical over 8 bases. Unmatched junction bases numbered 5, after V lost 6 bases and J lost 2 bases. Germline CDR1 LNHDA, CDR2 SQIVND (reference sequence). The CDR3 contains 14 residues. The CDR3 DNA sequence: TGTGCCAGTAGCCCAGGACAGGGAAACTATGGCTACACCTTC. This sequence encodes CASSPGQGNYGYTF.

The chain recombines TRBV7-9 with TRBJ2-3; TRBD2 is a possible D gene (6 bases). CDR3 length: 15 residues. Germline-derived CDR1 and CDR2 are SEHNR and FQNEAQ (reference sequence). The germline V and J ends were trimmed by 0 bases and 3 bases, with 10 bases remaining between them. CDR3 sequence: CASSLAAGTTDTQYF. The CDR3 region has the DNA TGTGCCAGCAGCTTAGCGGCGGGGACGACAGATACGCAGTATTTT.

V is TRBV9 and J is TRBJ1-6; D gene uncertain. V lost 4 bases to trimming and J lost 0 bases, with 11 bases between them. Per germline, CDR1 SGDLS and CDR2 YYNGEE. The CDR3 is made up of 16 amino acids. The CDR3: CASSPGGSSYNSPLHF. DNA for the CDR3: TGTGCCAGCAGCCCGGGCGGGAGCTCCTATAATTCACCCCTCCACTTT.

CDR3 coding DNA: TGTGCCAGCAGCTCTGGCCAGGGGCGCCACAATGAGCAGTTCTTC. Its translation is CASSSGQGRHNEQFF. The rearrangement links TRBV5-4 to TRBJ2-1; tentatively, D is TRBD1 (6 bases). V was pared by 3 bases and J by 5 bases, with 15 bases between. The germline V gene has CDR1 SGHNT and CDR2 YYREEE (reference sequence). The CDR3 runs 15 residues.

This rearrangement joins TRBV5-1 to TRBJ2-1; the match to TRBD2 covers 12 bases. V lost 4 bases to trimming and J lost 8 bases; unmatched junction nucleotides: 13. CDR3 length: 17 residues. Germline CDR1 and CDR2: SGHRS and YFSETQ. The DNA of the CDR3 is TGCGCCAGCAGCATGCGGACTAGCGGGGCCGGGAGGGATGAGCAGTTCTTC. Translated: CASSMRTSGAGRDEQFF.

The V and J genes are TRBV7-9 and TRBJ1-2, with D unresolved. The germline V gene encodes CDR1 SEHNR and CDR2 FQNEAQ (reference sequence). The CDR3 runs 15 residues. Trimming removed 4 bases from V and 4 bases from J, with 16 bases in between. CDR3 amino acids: CASSSDFGLSYGYTF. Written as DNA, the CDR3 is TGTGCCAGCAGCTCCGATTTTGGACTGAGCTATGGCTACACCTTC. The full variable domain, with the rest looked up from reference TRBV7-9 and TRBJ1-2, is DTGVSQNPRHKITKRGQNVTFRCDPISEHNRLYWYRQTLGQGPEFLTYFQNEAQLEKSRLLSDRFSAERPKGSFSTLEIQRTEQGDSAMYLCASSSDFGLSYGYTFGSGTRLTVV.

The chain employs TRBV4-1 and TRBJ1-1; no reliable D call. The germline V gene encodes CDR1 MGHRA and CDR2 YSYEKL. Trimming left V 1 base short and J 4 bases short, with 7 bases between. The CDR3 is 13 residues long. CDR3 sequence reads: CASSQVRGTEAFF. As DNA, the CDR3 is TGCGCCAGCAGCCAAGTTCGGGGCACTGAAGCTTTCTTT.

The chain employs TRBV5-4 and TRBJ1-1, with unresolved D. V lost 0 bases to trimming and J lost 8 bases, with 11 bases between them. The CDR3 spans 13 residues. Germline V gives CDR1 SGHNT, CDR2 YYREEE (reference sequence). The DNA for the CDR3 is TGTGCCAGCAGCTTGGTCGGGGTTGGGGAAGCTTTCTTT. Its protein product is CASSLVGVGEAFF. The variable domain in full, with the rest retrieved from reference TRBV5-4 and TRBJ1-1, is ETGVTQSPTHLIKTRGQQVTLRCSSQSGHNTVSWYQQALGQGPQFIFQYYREEENGRGNFPPRFSGLQFPNYSSELNVNALELDDSALYLCASSLVGVGEAFFGQGTRLTVV.

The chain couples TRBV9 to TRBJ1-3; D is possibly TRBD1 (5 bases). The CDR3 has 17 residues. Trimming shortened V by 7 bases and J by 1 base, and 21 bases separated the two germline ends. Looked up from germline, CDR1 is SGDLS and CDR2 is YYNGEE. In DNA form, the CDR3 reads TGTGCCAGCTCGGGAGAAAGGGGCGAATGGTCTGGAAACACCATATATTTT. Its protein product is CASSGERGEWSGNTIYF.

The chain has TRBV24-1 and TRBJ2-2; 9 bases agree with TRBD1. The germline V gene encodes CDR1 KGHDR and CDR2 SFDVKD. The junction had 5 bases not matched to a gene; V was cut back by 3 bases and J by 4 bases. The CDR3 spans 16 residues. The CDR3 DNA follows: TGTGCCACCAGTGATAGGGACAGGGTCTTCACCGGGGAGCTGTTTTTT. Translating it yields CATSDRDRVFTGELFF.

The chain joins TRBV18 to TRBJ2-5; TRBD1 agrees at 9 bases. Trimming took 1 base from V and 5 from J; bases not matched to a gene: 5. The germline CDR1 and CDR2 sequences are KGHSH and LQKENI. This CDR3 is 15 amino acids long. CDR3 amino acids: CASSPLQGAKETQYF. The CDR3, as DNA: TGTGCCAGCTCACCACTACAGGGGGCGAAGGAGACCCAGTACTTC.

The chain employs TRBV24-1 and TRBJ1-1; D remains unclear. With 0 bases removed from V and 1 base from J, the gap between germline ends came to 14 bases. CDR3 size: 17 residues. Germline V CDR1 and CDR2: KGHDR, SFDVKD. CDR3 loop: CATSDLLIGEQNTEAFF. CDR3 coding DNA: TGTGCCACCAGTGATTTGCTTATCGGGGAGCAGAACACTGAAGCTTTCTTT.

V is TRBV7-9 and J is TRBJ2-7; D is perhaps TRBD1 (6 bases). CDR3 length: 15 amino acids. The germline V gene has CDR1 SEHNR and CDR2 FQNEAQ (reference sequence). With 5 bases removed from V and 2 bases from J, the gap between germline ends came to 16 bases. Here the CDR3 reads CASSLNRDRPYEQYF. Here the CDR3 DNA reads TGTGCCAGCAGCCTTAACAGGGACCGTCCCTACGAGCAGTACTTC.

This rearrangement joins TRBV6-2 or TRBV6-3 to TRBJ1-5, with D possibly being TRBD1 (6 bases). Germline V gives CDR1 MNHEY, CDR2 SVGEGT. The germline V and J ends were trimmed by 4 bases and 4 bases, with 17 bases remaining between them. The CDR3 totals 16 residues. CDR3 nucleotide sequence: TGTGCCAGCAGTTCAGTCGGACAGATTAAAAATCAGCCCCAGCATTTT. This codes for CASSSVGQIKNQPQHF.

The CDR3 loop reads CASSKRVRETQYF. DNA of the CDR3: TGCGCCAGCAGCAAGAGGGTGCGAGAGACCCAGTACTTC. The chain links TRBV5-1 to TRBJ2-5; perhaps TRBD2 as D (5 bases). The CDR3 length is 13 residues. The ends were cut back, 4 bases at V and 4 bases at J, with 11 bases in the middle. Germline CDR1 is SGHRS and CDR2 is YFSETQ. Complete variable domain (other parts from reference TRBV5-1 and TRBJ2-5): KAGVTQTPRYLIKTRGQQVTLSCSPISGHRSVSWYQQTPGQGLQFLFEYFSETQRNKGNFPGRFSGRQFSNSRSEMNVSTLELGDSALYLCASSKRVRETQYFGPGTRLLVL.

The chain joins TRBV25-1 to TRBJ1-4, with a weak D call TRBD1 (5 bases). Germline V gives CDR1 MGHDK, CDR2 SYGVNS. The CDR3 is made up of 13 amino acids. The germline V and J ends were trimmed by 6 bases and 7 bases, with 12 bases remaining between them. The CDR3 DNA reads TGTGCCAGCAGACAGGCCCTGACTGAAAAACTGTTTTTT. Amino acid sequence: CASRQALTEKLFF.

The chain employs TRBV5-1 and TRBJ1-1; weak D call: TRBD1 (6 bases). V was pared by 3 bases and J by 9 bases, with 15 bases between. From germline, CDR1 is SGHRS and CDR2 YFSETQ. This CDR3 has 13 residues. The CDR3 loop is CASSYVGGTKAFF. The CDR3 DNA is TGCGCCAGCAGCTACGTTGGTGGGACAAAAGCTTTCTTT. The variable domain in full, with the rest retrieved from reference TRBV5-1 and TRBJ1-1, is KAGVTQTPRYLIKTRGQQVTLSCSPISGHRSVSWYQQTPGQGLQFLFEYFSETQRNKGNFPGRFSGRQFSNSRSEMNVSTLELGDSALYLCASSYVGGTKAFFGQGTRLTVV.

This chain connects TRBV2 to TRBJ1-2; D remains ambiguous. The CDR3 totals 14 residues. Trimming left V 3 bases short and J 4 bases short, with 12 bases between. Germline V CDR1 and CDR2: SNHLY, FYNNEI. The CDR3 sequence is CASSEARRLYGYTF. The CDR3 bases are TGTGCCAGCAGTGAGGCGAGGCGCCTCTATGGCTACACCTTC.

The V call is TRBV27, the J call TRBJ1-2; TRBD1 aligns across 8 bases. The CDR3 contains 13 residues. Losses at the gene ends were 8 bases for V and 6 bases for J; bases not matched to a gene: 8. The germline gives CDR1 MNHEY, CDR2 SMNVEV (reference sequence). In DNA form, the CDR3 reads TGTGCCAGCTCCTTCCGGGACAGGAATGGCTACACCTTC. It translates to CASSFRDRNGYTF.